Listed below are T cell receptor beta chains from one sample, sequenced in a study of blood T cells in healthy people across ages. TCRdb itself ran the 5' RACE reads through MiXCR, one entry per CDR3 protein. The sample consists of hundreds of thousands of distinct CDR3 sequences, nearly 60% of them appearing once. Sequenced input: blood. These receptors were obtained from a man aged 25-45 years in good health. CDR3s include the opening cysteine and the closing phenylalanine or tryptophan. A D gene is named only where the DNA matches it firmly. Clone size is stated in some rows and not others, as once, few, many or a class when expanded.

d_call,j_call,v_call,clone_size,cdr3_aa,cdr3_nt
-,TRBJ2-2,TRBV6-2/TRBV6-3,-,CASSQLAVNTGELFF,TGTGCCAGCAGTCAGCTAGCTGTAAACACCGGGGAGCTGTTTTTT
-,TRBJ2-7,TRBV28,-,CASSLWGNYEQYF,TGTGCCAGCAGTCTCTGGGGGAACTACGAGCAGTACTTC
TRBD1,TRBJ1-2,TRBV6-6,-,CASSYGTAPDVYGYTF,TGTGCCAGCAGTTACGGGACAGCGCCGGACGTGTATGGCTACACCTTC
TRBD2,TRBJ2-7,TRBV6-1,-,CASSQSLTSGLTYEQYF,TGTGCCAGCAGTCAATCCCTAACTAGCGGGTTAACCTACGAGCAGTACTTC
-,TRBJ2-1,TRBV20-1,-,CSATLRDYNEQFF,TGCAGTGCCACCCTAAGGGATTACAATGAGCAGTTCTTC
-,TRBJ2-2,TRBV29-1,-,CSVDLGGSGTGELFF,TGCAGCGTTGACCTTGGGGGCTCAGGGACCGGGGAGCTGTTTTTT
-,TRBJ2-1,TRBV29-1,many,CSVPHSSRVGLNYNEQFF,TGCAGCGTTCCTCACTCATCCCGGGTCGGACTAAACTACAATGAGCAGTTCTTC
-,TRBJ2-5,TRBV27,few,CASSFTGGPYNEQYF,TGTGCCAGCAGTTTCACGGGTGGGCCCTACAATGAGCAGTACTTC
-,TRBJ2-4,TRBV20-1,few,CSAESASGIAKNIQYF,TGCAGTGCCGAGAGCGCTTCAGGGATAGCCAAAAACATTCAGTACTTC
-,TRBJ1-2,TRBV12-3/TRBV12-4,-,CASSLGATIYGYTF,TGCGCCAGCAGTTTAGGTGCCACTATCTATGGCTACACCTTC
TRBD1,TRBJ2-5,TRBV3-1,-,CASSQGVSRTGQETQYF,TGTGCCAGCAGCCAAGGAGTATCGAGGACAGGCCAAGAGACCCAGTACTTC
-,TRBJ1-2,TRBV20-1,-,CSPKTGLSDYGYTF,TGCAGTCCCAAAACAGGCCTGAGTGACTATGGCTACACCTTC
TRBD2,TRBJ2-5,TRBV5-1,few,CASKNGGTGWETQYF,TGCGCCAGCAAGAACGGGGGGACTGGATGGGAGACCCAGTACTTC
-,TRBJ2-1,TRBV5-1,-,CASSLDSTAGSYNEQFF,TGCGCCAGCAGCTTGGATTCCACGGCGGGCTCCTACAATGAGCAGTTCTTC
-,TRBJ1-2,TRBV4-3,-,CASSQVGDGYGYTF,TGCGCCAGCAGCCAAGTAGGAGACGGCTATGGCTACACCTTC
TRBD1,TRBJ1-6,TRBV6-5,-,CASRTPGQGSNSPLHF,TGTGCCAGCAGAACTCCGGGACAGGGATCAAATTCACCCCTCCACTTT
-,TRBJ1-4,TRBV6-2/TRBV6-3,-,CASSINEKLFF,TGTGCCAGCAGTATCAATGAAAAACTGTTTTTT
-,TRBJ2-5,TRBV20-1,-,CSANQLGGTETQYF,TGCAGTGCTAATCAGTTGGGAGGAACGGAGACCCAGTACTTC
TRBD1,TRBJ2-1,TRBV7-9,once,CASSPRGQGYNEQFF,TGTGCCAGCAGCCCTAGGGGACAGGGGTACAATGAGCAGTTCTTC
TRBD2,TRBJ2-7,TRBV20-1,-,CSASVIRGGYYEQYF,TGCAGTGCTTCTGTAATTCGGGGGGGATACTACGAGCAGTACTTC
TRBD2,TRBJ2-5,TRBV6-6,few,CASSYIGGQETQYF,TGTGCCAGCAGTTACATCGGGGGGCAAGAGACCCAGTACTTC
-,TRBJ2-1,TRBV25-1,-,CASSEYVSKDNEQFF,TGTGCCAGCAGTGAATACGTCAGTAAGGACAATGAGCAGTTCTTC
-,TRBJ1-1,TRBV6-5,-,CASSYSSTGSTEAFF,TGTGCCAGCAGTTACTCGAGTACAGGGTCAACTGAAGCTTTCTTT
-,TRBJ2-7,TRBV6-5,once,CASSYGLGGYEQYF,TGTGCCAGCAGTTACGGTTTGGGTGGATACGAGCAGTACTTC
TRBD2,TRBJ2-3,TRBV3-1,-,CASSQAGSGTRSFDTQYF,TGTGCCAGCAGCCAAGCAGGGTCGGGGACTAGGTCCTTTGATACGCAGTATTTT
-,TRBJ1-1,TRBV11-2,-,CASSKRENTEAFF,TGTGCCAGCAGCAAACGTGAGAACACTGAAGCTTTCTTT
-,TRBJ2-7,TRBV7-9,-,CASSLNYGYEQYF,TGTGCCAGCAGCTTAAATTATGGCTACGAGCAGTACTTC
-,TRBJ2-5,TRBV20-1,-,CSAMGALQLQETQYF,TGCAGTGCGATGGGGGCTTTACAGTTACAAGAGACCCAGTACTTC
-,TRBJ1-4,TRBV27,-,CASGTGIRNEKLFF,TGTGCCAGCGGGACGGGCATACGTAATGAAAAACTGTTTTTT
-,TRBJ2-1,TRBV4-3,-,CASSQEDSGYNEQFF,TGCGCCAGCAGCCAAGAGGATAGCGGTTACAATGAGCAGTTCTTC
-,TRBJ1-5,TRBV7-9,few,CASSLALGSNQPQHF,TGTGCCAGCAGCTTAGCTCTGGGGAGCAATCAGCCCCAGCATTTT
TRBD1,TRBJ2-5,TRBV14,-,CASTPDGQAETQYF,TGTGCCAGCACACCTGACGGACAGGCGGAGACCCAGTACTTC
TRBD1,TRBJ2-7,TRBV5-1,-,CASSLGTGGISYEQYF,TGCGCCAGCAGCTTGGGGACAGGGGGGATCTCCTACGAGCAGTACTTC
TRBD2,TRBJ2-1,TRBV5-6,-,CASSLGTSNEQFF,TGTGCCAGCAGCTTAGGGACTAGCAATGAGCAGTTCTTC
-,TRBJ2-1,TRBV27,-,CASSADRQGKWYEQFF,TGTGCCAGCAGCGCCGACAGGCAGGGGAAGTGGTATGAGCAGTTCTTC